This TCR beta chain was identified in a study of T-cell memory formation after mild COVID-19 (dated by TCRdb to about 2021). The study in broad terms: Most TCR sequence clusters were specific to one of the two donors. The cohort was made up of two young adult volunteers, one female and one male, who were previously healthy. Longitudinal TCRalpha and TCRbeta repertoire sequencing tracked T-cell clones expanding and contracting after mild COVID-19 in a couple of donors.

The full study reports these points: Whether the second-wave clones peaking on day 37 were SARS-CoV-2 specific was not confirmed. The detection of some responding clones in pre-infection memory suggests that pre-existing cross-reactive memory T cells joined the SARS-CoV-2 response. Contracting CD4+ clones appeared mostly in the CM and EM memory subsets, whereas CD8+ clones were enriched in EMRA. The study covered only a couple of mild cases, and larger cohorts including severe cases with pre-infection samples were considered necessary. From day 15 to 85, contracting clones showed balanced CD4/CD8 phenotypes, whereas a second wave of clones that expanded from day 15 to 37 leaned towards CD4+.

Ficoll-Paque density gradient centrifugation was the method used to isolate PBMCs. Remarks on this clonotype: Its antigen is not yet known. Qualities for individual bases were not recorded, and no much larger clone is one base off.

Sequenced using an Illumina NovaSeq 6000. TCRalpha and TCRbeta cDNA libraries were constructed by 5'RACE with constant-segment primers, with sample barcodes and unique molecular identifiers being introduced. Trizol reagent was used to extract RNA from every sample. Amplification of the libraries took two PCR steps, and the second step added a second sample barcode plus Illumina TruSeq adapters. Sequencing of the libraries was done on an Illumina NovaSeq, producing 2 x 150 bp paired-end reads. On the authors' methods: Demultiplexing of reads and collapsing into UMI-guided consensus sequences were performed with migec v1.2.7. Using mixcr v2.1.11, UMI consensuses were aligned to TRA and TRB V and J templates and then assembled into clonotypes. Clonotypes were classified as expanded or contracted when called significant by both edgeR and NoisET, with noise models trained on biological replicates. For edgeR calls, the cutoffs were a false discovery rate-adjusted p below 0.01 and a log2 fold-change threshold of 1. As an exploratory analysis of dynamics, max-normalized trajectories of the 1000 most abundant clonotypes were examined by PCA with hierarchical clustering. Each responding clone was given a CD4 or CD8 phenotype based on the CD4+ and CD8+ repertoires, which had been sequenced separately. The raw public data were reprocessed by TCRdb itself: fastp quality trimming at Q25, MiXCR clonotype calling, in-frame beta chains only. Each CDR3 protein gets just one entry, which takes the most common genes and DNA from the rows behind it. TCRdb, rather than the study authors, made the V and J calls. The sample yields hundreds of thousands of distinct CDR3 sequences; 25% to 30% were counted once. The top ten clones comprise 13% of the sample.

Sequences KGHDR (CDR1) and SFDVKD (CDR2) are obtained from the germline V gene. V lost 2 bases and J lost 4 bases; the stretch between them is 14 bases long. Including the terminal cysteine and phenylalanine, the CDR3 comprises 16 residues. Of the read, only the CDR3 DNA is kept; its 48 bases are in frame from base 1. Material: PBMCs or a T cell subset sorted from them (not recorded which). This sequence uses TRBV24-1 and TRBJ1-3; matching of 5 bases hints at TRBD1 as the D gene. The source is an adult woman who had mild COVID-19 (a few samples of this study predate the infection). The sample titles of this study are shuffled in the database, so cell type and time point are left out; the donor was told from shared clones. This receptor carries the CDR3 CATSDSPLGGGNTIYF. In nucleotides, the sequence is TGTGCCACCAGTGATTCCCCCTTGGGGGGAGGAAACACCATATATTTT.